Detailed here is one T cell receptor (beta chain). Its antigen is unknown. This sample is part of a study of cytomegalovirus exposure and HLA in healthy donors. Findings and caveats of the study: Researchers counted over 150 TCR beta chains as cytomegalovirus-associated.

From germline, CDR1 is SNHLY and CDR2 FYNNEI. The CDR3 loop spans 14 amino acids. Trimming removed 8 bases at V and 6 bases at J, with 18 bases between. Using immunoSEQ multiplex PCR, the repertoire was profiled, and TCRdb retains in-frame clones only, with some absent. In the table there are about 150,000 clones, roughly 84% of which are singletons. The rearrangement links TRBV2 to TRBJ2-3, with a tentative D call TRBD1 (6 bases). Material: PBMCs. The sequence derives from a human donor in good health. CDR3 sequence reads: CASRRADRGDTQYF. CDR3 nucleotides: TGTGCCAGCCGAAGAGCGGATAGGGGGGATACGCAGTATTTT.